This T cell receptor (beta chain) was obtained from a study of a mutant IDH1 vaccine in newly diagnosed glioma. Turning to the study itself: Vaccines were begun 4-6 weeks after radiotherapy alone, or with temozolomide cycles. Week 35 was assigned to visit V12, and week 47 was assigned to visit V13.

With respect to this clone: Antigen specificity is unknown.

As for time point: week 47, end of study. The content of each vaccine dose was 300 ug of mutant IDH1 20-mer peptide, and topical imiquimod accompanied it. TCRdb's copy holds only in-frame clones and misses some; the assay was immunoSEQ multiplex PCR. The sample holds 77,000 or so clones; around four fifths are singletons and the top ten take 5.2%. Germline assignment: CDR1 GTSNPN and CDR2 SVGIG (reference sequence). The CDR3 covers 10 residues. The V call is TRBV30, the J call TRBJ1-1; weak D call: TRBD1 (5 bases). This sample comprised PBMCs, obtained from a glioma patient whose treatment included an IDH1 peptide vaccine. The sequence came from a man aged 35 to 55 with glioma. The CDR3 is CSAGGTEAFF. CDR3 nucleotides: TGTTCCGCTGGGGGCACTGAAGCTTTCTTT.